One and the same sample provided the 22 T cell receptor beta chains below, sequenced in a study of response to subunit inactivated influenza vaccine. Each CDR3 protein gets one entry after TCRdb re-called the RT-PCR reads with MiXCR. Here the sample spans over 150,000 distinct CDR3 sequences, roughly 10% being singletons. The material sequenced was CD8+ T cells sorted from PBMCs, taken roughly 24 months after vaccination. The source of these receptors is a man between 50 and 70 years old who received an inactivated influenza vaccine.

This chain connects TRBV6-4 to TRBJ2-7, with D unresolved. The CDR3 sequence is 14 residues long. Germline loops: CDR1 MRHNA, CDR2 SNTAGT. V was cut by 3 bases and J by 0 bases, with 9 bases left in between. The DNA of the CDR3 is TGTGCCAGCAGTGAATGGGGTAGCTCCTACGAGCAGTACTTC. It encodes CASSEWGSSYEQYF.

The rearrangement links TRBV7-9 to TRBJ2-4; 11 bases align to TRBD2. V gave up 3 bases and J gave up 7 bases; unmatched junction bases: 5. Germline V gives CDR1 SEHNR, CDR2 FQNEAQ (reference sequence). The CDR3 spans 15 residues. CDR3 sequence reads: CASSFPLAGVNIQYF. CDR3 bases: TGTGCCAGCAGCTTCCCACTAGCGGGGGTGAACATTCAGTACTTC.

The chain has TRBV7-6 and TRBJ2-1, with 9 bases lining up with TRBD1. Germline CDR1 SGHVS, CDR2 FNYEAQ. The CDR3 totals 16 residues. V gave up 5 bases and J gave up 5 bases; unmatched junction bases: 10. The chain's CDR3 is CASSPRATGGNNEQFF. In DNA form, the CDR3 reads TGTGCCAGCAGCCCCCGCGCGACAGGGGGTAACAATGAGCAGTTCTTC.

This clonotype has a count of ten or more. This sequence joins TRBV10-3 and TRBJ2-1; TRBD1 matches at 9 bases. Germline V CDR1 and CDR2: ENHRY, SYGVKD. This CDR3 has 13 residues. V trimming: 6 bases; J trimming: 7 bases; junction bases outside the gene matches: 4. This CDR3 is CAIRRQGENEQFF. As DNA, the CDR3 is TGTGCCATCAGGAGACAGGGGGAGAATGAGCAGTTCTTC.

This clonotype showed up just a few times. Here the CDR3 DNA reads TGTGCCAGCAGCGTAGCGGGCGGGACCTACGAGCAGTACTTC. Its translation is CASSVAGGTYEQYF. The chain carries TRBV9 and TRBJ2-7; D possibly corresponds to TRBD2 (6 bases). This CDR3 has 14 residues. Germline V gives CDR1 SGDLS, CDR2 YYNGEE. V was shortened by 0 bases and J by 2 bases, with 9 bases between the two germline ends. Full variable domain (missing parts from reference TRBV9 and TRBJ2-7): DSGVTQTPKHLITATGQRVTLRCSPRSGDLSVYWYQQSLDQGLQFLIQYYNGEERAKGNILERFSAQQFPDLHSELNLSSLELGDSALYFCASSVAGGTYEQYFGPGTRLTVT.

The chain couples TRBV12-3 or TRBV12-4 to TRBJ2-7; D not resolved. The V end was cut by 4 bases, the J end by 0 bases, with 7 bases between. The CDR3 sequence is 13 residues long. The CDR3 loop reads CASSYLSSYEQYF. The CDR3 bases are TGTGCCAGCAGTTACCTCTCCTCCTACGAGCAGTACTTC.

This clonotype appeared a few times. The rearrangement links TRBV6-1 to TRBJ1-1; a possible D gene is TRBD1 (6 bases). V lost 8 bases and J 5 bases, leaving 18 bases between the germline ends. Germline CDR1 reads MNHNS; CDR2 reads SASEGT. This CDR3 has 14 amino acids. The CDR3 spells CASASRGAHTEAFF. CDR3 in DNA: TGTGCCAGCGCTTCAAGGGGGGCGCATACTGAAGCTTTCTTT.

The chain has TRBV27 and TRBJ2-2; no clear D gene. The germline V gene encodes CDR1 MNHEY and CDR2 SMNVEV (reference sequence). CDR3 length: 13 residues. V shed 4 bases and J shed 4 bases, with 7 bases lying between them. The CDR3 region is CASSSRSTGELFF. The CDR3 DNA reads TGTGCCAGCAGTTCGCGGTCCACCGGGGAGCTGTTTTTT.

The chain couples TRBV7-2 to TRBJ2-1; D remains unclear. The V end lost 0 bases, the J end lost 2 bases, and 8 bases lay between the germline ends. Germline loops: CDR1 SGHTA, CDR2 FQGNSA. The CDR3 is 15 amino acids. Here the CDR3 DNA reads TGTGCCAGCAGCTTAGCGCTGTCACCCTACAATGAGCAGTTCTTC. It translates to CASSLALSPYNEQFF.

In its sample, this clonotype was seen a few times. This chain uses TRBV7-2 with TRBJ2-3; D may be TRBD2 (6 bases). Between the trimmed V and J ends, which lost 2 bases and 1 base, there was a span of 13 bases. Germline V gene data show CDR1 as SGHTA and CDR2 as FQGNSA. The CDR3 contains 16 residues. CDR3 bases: TGTGCCAGCAGCTTAATTGTGGGGGAGGGCACAGATACGCAGTATTTT. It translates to CASSLIVGEGTDTQYF.

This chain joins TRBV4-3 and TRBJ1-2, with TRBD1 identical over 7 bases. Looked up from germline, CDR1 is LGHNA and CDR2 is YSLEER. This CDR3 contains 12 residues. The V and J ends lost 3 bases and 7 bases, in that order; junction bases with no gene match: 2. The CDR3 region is CASSQGTVGYTF. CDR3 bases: TGCGCCAGCAGCCAGGGGACAGTTGGCTACACCTTC.

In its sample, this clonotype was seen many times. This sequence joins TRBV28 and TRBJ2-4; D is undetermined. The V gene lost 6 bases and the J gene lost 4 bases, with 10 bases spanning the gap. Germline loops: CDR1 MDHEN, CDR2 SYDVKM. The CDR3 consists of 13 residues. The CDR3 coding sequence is TGTGCCAGCAGGGAACTCGGAAAAAACATTCAGTACTTC. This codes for CASRELGKNIQYF.

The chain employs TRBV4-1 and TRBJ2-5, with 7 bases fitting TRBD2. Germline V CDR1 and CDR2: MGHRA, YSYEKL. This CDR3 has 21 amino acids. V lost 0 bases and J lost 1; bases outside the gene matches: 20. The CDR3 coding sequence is TGCGCCAGCAGCCAAGATGGTCCTTTGGCTAGCGGAGTCAAGACCCAAGAGACCCAGTACTTC. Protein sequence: CASSQDGPLASGVKTQETQYF.

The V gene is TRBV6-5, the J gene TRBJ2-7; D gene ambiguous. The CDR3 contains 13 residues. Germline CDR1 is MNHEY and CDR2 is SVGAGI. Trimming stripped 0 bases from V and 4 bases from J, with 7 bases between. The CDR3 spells CASSYSLFYEQYF. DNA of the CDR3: TGTGCCAGCAGTTACTCCCTCTTTTACGAGCAGTACTTC.

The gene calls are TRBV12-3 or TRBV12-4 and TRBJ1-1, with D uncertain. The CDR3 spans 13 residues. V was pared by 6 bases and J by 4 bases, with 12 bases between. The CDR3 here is CASRMGLSTEAFF. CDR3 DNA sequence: TGTGCCAGCAGAATGGGCTTGAGCACTGAAGCTTTCTTT.

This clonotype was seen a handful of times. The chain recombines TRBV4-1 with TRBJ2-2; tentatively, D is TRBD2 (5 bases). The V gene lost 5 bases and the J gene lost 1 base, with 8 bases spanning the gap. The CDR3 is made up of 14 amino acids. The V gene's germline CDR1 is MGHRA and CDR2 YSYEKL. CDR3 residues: CASSYGLNTGELFF. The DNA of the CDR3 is TGCGCCAGCAGCTATGGACTGAACACCGGGGAGCTGTTTTTT.

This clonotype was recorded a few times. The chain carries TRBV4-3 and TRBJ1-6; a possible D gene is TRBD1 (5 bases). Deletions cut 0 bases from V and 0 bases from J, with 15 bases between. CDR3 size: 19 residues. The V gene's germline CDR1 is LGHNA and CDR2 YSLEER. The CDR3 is CASSQDLGELSSYNSPLHF. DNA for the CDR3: TGCGCCAGCAGCCAAGATCTGGGGGAGCTGAGCTCCTATAATTCACCCCTCCACTTT.

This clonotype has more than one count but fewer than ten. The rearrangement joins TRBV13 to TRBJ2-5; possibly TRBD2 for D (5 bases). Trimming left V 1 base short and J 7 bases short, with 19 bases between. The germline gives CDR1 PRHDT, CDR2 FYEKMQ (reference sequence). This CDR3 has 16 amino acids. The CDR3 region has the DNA TGTGCCAGCAGCTTAGTCGGAGACCAATCAAGCGGGACCCAGTACTTC. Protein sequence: CASSLVGDQSSGTQYF.

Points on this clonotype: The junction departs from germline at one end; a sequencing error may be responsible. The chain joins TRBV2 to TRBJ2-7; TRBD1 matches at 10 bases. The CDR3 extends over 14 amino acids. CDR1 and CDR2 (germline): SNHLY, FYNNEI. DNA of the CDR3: TGTGTCAGCAGTTGGGACAGGGGCGACTACAAGCAGTACTTC. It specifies CVSSWDRGDYKQYF.

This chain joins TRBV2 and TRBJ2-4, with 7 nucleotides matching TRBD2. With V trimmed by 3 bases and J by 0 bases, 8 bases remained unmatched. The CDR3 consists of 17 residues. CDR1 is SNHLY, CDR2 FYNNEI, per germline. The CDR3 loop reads CASSERLAQLAKNIQYF. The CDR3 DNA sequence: TGTGCCAGCAGTGAGCGACTAGCCCAATTAGCCAAAAACATTCAGTACTTC.

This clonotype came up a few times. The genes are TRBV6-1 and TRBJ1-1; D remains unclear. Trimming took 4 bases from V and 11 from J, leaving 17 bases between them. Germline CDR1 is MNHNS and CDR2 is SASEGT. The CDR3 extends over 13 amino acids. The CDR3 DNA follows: TGTGCCAGCAGTGGAAGACGGTTGGTCGGTGCTTTCTTT. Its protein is CASSGRRLVGAFF.

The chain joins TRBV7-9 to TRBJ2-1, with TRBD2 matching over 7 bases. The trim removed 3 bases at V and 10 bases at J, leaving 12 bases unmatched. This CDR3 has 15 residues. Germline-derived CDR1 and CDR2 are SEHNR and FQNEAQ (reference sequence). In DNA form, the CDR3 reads TGTGCCAGCAGCTTCCCAGCGGGGTCACTGGGGGAGCAGTTCTTC. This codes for CASSFPAGSLGEQFF.